A selection of T cell receptor beta chains follows, all from one sample in a study of T-cell memory formation after mild COVID-19. MiXCR, run by TCRdb on the 5' RACE reads, gives a single entry per CDR3 protein. Among approximately 260,000 distinct CDR3 sequences, approximately 16% were seen once, and the ten largest hold approximately 20%. The sample was PBMCs or a T cell subset sorted from them (not recorded which). Source of these receptors: a young man who had mild COVID-19 (a few samples of this study predate the infection). Cell type and time point are not known. CDR3s include the opening cysteine and the closing phenylalanine or tryptophan. The order of the fields is clone size, D gene, J gene, V gene, CDR3 DNA, CDR3 protein. A D gene is named only where the DNA matches it firmly. Clone size appears in some rows only: once, few, many, or a class for an expanded clone.

clone size: -; D gene: TRBD1; J gene: TRBJ1-1; V gene: TRBV7-3; CDR3 DNA: TGTGCCAGCAGCCGGGACAGGGAGACTGAAGCTTTCTTT; CDR3 protein: CASSRDRETEAFF
clone size: -; D gene: TRBD2; J gene: TRBJ2-7; V gene: TRBV18; CDR3 DNA: TGTGCCAGCTCACCACGGCGGGAGTATAGCCACGAGCAGTACTTC; CDR3 protein: CASSPRREYSHEQYF
clone size: few; D gene: -; J gene: TRBJ1-1; V gene: TRBV11-2; CDR3 DNA: TGTGCCAGCAGCAGAGTGGAGAGGCAGAACACTGAAGCTTTCTTT; CDR3 protein: CASSRVERQNTEAFF
clone size: -; D gene: -; J gene: TRBJ2-7; V gene: TRBV6-6; CDR3 DNA: TGTGCCAGCCGGGAGTCGTACGAGCAGTACTTC; CDR3 protein: CASRESYEQYF
clone size: few; D gene: -; J gene: TRBJ2-3; V gene: TRBV6-5; CDR3 DNA: TGTGCCAGCAGTTACTCCCTTGTTGGAGGGAAACCTTCGGATACGCAGTATTTT; CDR3 protein: CASSYSLVGGKPSDTQYF
clone size: few; D gene: -; J gene: TRBJ1-2; V gene: TRBV12-3/TRBV12-4; CDR3 DNA: TGTGCCAGCAGGGGGATCGGAATCTTTACCCCCTATGGCTACACCTTC; CDR3 protein: CASRGIGIFTPYGYTF
clone size: few; D gene: -; J gene: TRBJ1-1; V gene: TRBV20-1; CDR3 DNA: TGCAGTGCTCCAGCCATGAGCACTGAAGCTTTCTTT; CDR3 protein: CSAPAMSTEAFF
clone size: few; D gene: TRBD2; J gene: TRBJ2-5; V gene: TRBV20-1; CDR3 DNA: TGCAGTGCTATTCTTTCTAGCGGGAACGTGTTTAAGACCCAGTACTTC; CDR3 protein: CSAILSSGNVFKTQYF
clone size: -; D gene: -; J gene: TRBJ2-7; V gene: TRBV6-5; CDR3 DNA: TGTGCCAGCAGTTACTCGCTCCCGGTTCTCGGGGAGCAGTACTTC; CDR3 protein: CASSYSLPVLGEQYF
clone size: few; D gene: -; J gene: TRBJ1-1; V gene: TRBV5-1; CDR3 DNA: TGCGCCAGCAGCTTGAGTAGGGATGGTGAAGCTTTCTTT; CDR3 protein: CASSLSRDGEAFF
clone size: -; D gene: -; J gene: TRBJ2-3; V gene: TRBV25-1; CDR3 DNA: TGTGCCAGCAGTGGGGGCCTCGGACAGACCTTTAGGACAGATACGCAGTATTTT; CDR3 protein: CASSGGLGQTFRTDTQYF
clone size: few; D gene: -; J gene: TRBJ1-1; V gene: TRBV7-2; CDR3 DNA: TGTGCCAGCAGCTTGAGACTGGGGAGGGACACTGAAGCTTTCTTT; CDR3 protein: CASSLRLGRDTEAFF
clone size: -; D gene: -; J gene: TRBJ2-1; V gene: TRBV12-3/TRBV12-4; CDR3 DNA: TGTGCCAGCAGTCAGGGGTTTGGGTCGTTGACCTACAATGAGCAGTTCTTC; CDR3 protein: CASSQGFGSLTYNEQFF
clone size: many; D gene: -; J gene: TRBJ1-1; V gene: TRBV6-2/TRBV6-3; CDR3 DNA: TGTGCCAGTTGGGACACAGACGGGACTGAAGCTTTCTTT; CDR3 protein: CASWDTDGTEAFF
clone size: many; D gene: -; J gene: TRBJ2-2; V gene: TRBV6-2/TRBV6-3; CDR3 DNA: TGTGCCAGCATCAAAAGCCGCCGGGTGGGGCGCACCGGGGAGCTGTTTTTT; CDR3 protein: CASIKSRRVGRTGELFF
clone size: few; D gene: -; J gene: TRBJ2-7; V gene: TRBV2; CDR3 DNA: TGTGCCAGCAGTGAACAGGGAGCTTCCTACGAGCAGTACTTC; CDR3 protein: CASSEQGASYEQYF
clone size: -; D gene: -; J gene: TRBJ2-1; V gene: TRBV5-1; CDR3 DNA: TGCGCCAGCAGCTTCCTAAAGGGGGTGAACAATGAGCAGTTCTTC; CDR3 protein: CASSFLKGVNNEQFF
clone size: few; D gene: -; J gene: TRBJ1-5; V gene: TRBV12-3/TRBV12-4; CDR3 DNA: TGTGCCAGCAAGAGGGATGGCAATCAGCCCCAGCATTTT; CDR3 protein: CASKRDGNQPQHF
clone size: medium-sized; D gene: TRBD1; J gene: TRBJ1-1; V gene: TRBV11-2; CDR3 DNA: TGTGCCAGCAGCTCCCCAGGGGGTACGGCAAGGAACACTGAAGCTTTCTTT; CDR3 protein: CASSSPGGTARNTEAFF
clone size: many; D gene: -; J gene: TRBJ2-6; V gene: TRBV12-3/TRBV12-4; CDR3 DNA: TGTGCCAGCAGTTTCAAGACTGGGGCCAACGTCCTGACTTTC; CDR3 protein: CASSFKTGANVLTF
clone size: few; D gene: -; J gene: TRBJ2-3; V gene: TRBV6-6; CDR3 DNA: TGTGCCAGCATCGACAGAGACACAGATACGCAGTATTTT; CDR3 protein: CASIDRDTDTQYF
clone size: -; D gene: TRBD1; J gene: TRBJ1-6; V gene: TRBV7-9; CDR3 DNA: TGTGCCAGCAGCCGGACAGGAGAAAATTCACCCCTCCACTTT; CDR3 protein: CASSRTGENSPLHF
clone size: few; D gene: TRBD1; J gene: TRBJ2-7; V gene: TRBV7-2; CDR3 DNA: TGTGCCAGCAGCATGGACAGGGGAAACTACGAGCAGTACTTC; CDR3 protein: CASSMDRGNYEQYF
clone size: many; D gene: TRBD2; J gene: TRBJ2-2; V gene: TRBV28; CDR3 DNA: TGTGCCAGCGGGGGGGGTGCCGGGGAGCTGTTTTTT; CDR3 protein: CASGGGAGELFF
clone size: -; D gene: TRBD2; J gene: TRBJ2-3; V gene: TRBV6-2/TRBV6-3; CDR3 DNA: TGTGCCAGCAGTTACCACGGCGGGGGGCCCACAGATACGCAGTATTTT; CDR3 protein: CASSYHGGGPTDTQYF
clone size: -; D gene: -; J gene: TRBJ2-2; V gene: TRBV11-1; CDR3 DNA: TGTGCCAGCAGCTTAGCGGCTTCGACTTGGGGCGCTTCTGGGGAGCTGTTTTTT; CDR3 protein: CASSLAASTWGASGELFF
clone size: -; D gene: TRBD2; J gene: TRBJ2-3; V gene: TRBV7-6; CDR3 DNA: TGTGCCAGCAGCTTAGTAGCGGGGGCTCCTACAGATACGCAGTATTTT; CDR3 protein: CASSLVAGAPTDTQYF
clone size: few; D gene: TRBD1; J gene: TRBJ1-2; V gene: TRBV7-3; CDR3 DNA: TGTGCCAGCAGCCCTCCCGGGACAGGGGGCGGCTATGGCTACACCTTC; CDR3 protein: CASSPPGTGGGYGYTF
clone size: -; D gene: -; J gene: TRBJ1-6; V gene: TRBV20-1; CDR3 DNA: TGCAGTGCTAGCGGTCAGGGCTATAATTCACCCCTCCACTTT; CDR3 protein: CSASGQGYNSPLHF
clone size: -; D gene: -; J gene: TRBJ1-1; V gene: TRBV29-1; CDR3 DNA: TGCACGGTTATGAAGGGTTTTAACACTGAAGCTTTCTTT; CDR3 protein: CTVMKGFNTEAFF
clone size: -; D gene: -; J gene: TRBJ2-1; V gene: TRBV4-1; CDR3 DNA: TGCGCCACCAGAGAGGTGGGGAACAATGAGCAGTTCTTC; CDR3 protein: CATREVGNNEQFF
clone size: -; D gene: TRBD2; J gene: TRBJ2-1; V gene: TRBV7-3; CDR3 DNA: TGTGCCAGCAGCTTAACTAGCGGGGGGCCCCACAATGAGCAGTTCTTC; CDR3 protein: CASSLTSGGPHNEQFF
clone size: few; D gene: -; J gene: TRBJ2-3; V gene: TRBV6-6; CDR3 DNA: TGTGCCTCCTGGGAAAACACAGATACGCAGTATTTT; CDR3 protein: CASWENTDTQYF
clone size: -; D gene: -; J gene: TRBJ1-2; V gene: TRBV9; CDR3 DNA: TGTGCCAGCAGCGGCCCCACCGATTATGGCTACACCTTC; CDR3 protein: CASSGPTDYGYTF